A single sample gave rise to the 16 T cell receptor beta chains below, sequenced in a study of blood T cell repertoires in COVID-19. Sequencing used immunoSEQ multiplex PCR; TCRdb keeps in-frame clones, though not all of them. The table records under 100,000 clones, more than 75% of them present only once. The sample consisted of peripheral blood. The receptor source for this set is a human donor in a cohort sampled during active COVID-19.

V usage is TRBV28 and J usage is TRBJ1-2, with D perhaps TRBD1 (5 bases). Trimming removed 3 bases at V and 3 bases at J, with 11 bases between. The CDR3 covers 14 residues. From germline, CDR1 is MDHEN and CDR2 SYDVKM. The CDR3 DNA sequence: TGTGCCAGCAGTTTGGTCAGGGTGGACTATGGCTACACCTTC. The encoded protein is CASSLVRVDYGYTF.

The chain recombines TRBV29-1 with TRBJ2-5; 10 bases match TRBD1. Germline V gene sequence: CDR1 SQVTM, CDR2 ANQGSEA. The CDR3 sequence is 14 residues long. With V trimmed by 5 bases and J by 5 bases, 8 bases remained unmatched. The CDR3: CSVTPGQGSETQYF. Written as DNA, the CDR3 is TGCAGCGTTACTCCGGGACAGGGGTCCGAGACCCAGTACTTC.

Worth noting for this clone: This sample includes further DNA sequences coding for the same CDR3. This chain uses TRBV9 with TRBJ2-7, with D perhaps matching TRBD1 (6 bases). Germline CDR1 SGDLS, CDR2 YYNGEE. CDR3 size: 13 residues. V was cut by 4 bases and J by 5 bases, with 13 bases left in between. The CDR3 coding sequence is TGTGCCAGCAGCCGGTTACAGGGCAACGAGCAGTACTTC. This sequence encodes CASSRLQGNEQYF.

The chain carries TRBV9 and TRBJ1-4, with a tentative D call TRBD1 (5 bases). This CDR3 is 15 amino acids long. With 3 bases removed from V and 4 bases from J, the gap between germline ends came to 13 bases. Per the germline V gene, CDR1 is SGDLS and CDR2 is YYNGEE. The CDR3 bases are TGTGCCAGCAGCGCTTTCGACAGCCTTAATGAAAAACTGTTTTTT. Translation gives CASSAFDSLNEKLFF.

This sequence joins TRBV10-3 and TRBJ2-7, with TRBD1 matching 7 bases. Losses at the gene ends were 4 bases for V and 3 bases for J; bases not matched to a gene: 6. There are 14 residues in the CDR3. Per the germline V gene, CDR1 is ENHRY and CDR2 is SYGVKD. CDR3 loop: CAISAGGRSYEQYF. DNA of the CDR3: TGTGCCATCAGTGCAGGGGGACGGAGCTACGAGCAGTACTTC.

This clone appeared once. The V gene is TRBV7-9, the J gene TRBJ1-2; 8 nucleotides align to TRBD1. Trimming took 3 bases from V and 4 from J; bases not matched to a gene: 7. Germline CDR1 is SEHNR and CDR2 is FQNEAQ (reference sequence). The CDR3 has 15 amino acids. Here the CDR3 reads CASSFPGQEGYGYTF. As DNA, the CDR3 is TGTGCCAGCAGCTTTCCGGGACAGGAAGGCTATGGCTACACCTTC.

The table lists this clone with many counts. Other DNA variants within this sample encode the same CDR3. This chain joins TRBV28 and TRBJ1-2, with a possible D match to TRBD1 (5 bases). Trimming removed 2 bases at V and 4 bases at J, with 8 bases between. CDR3 length: 13 amino acids. CDR1 MDHEN and CDR2 SYDVKM come from the germline V gene. In nucleotides, the CDR3 is TGTGCCAGCAGTTTAGGACAAGGCTATGGCTACACCTTC. Its translation is CASSLGQGYGYTF.

The chain combines TRBV3-1 (or the pseudogene TRBV3-2) with TRBJ1-2; TRBD1 aligns across 8 bases. The germline V gene has CDR1 LGHDT and CDR2 YNNKEL (reference sequence). The CDR3 has 15 residues. V shed 0 bases and J 6 bases; nucleotides not matched to a gene: 6. The CDR3 DNA is TGTGCCAGCAGCCAAGATCAGGGGGCGAATGATGGCTACACCTTC. As protein: CASSQDQGANDGYTF.

The chain links TRBV4-1 to TRBJ1-1; D gene uncertain. Germline-derived CDR1 and CDR2 are MGHRA and YSYEKL. The CDR3 is 16 amino acids. V dropped 2 bases and J dropped 3 bases, with 16 bases sitting between them. The CDR3 protein is CASSQPRFAEDTEAFF. CDR3 in DNA: TGCGCCAGCAGCCAACCCAGGTTCGCGGAGGACACTGAAGCTTTCTTT.

This clone was counted a single time. The CDR3 bases are TGTGCCAGCAGCGTAGGATTAGCGGGGTCCTACAATGAGCAGTTCTTC. Protein: CASSVGLAGSYNEQFF. This sequence joins TRBV9 and TRBJ2-1; 8 nucleotides agree with TRBD2. With 0 bases clipped from V and 1 base from J, the junction kept 3 bases outside the gene matches. The germline V gene has CDR1 SGDLS and CDR2 YYNGEE. The CDR3 is 16 amino acids. Full variable domain (outside the CDR3, taken from reference TRBV9 and TRBJ2-1): DSGVTQTPKHLITATGQRVTLRCSPRSGDLSVYWYQQSLDQGLQFLIQYYNGEERAKGNILERFSAQQFPDLHSELNLSSLELGDSALYFCASSVGLAGSYNEQFFGPGTRLTVL.

This clone was recorded only once. V gene TRBV30 combines with J gene TRBJ2-2, with D possibly being TRBD2 (6 bases). Germline loops: CDR1 GTSNPN, CDR2 SVGIG (reference sequence). The length of the CDR3 is 13 residues. V lost 4 bases to trimming and J lost 0 bases, with 6 bases between them. The CDR3 sequence is CAWTSANTGELFF. CDR3 sequence (DNA): TGTGCCTGGACTAGCGCGAACACCGGGGAGCTGTTTTTT.

This clone was observed a single time. The rearrangement joins TRBV6-5 to TRBJ2-7; 16 nucleotides align to TRBD2. Germline CDR1 reads MNHEY; CDR2 reads SVGAGI. V trimming: 0 bases; J trimming: 7 bases; junction bases outside the gene matches: 0. The CDR3 has 15 residues. This CDR3 reads CASSYSGLAGGEQYF. DNA of the CDR3: TGTGCCAGCAGTTACTCGGGACTAGCGGGAGGGGAGCAGTACTTC.

The CDR3 reads CASSQRGGTQYF. The CDR3 coding sequence is TGTGCCAGCAGTCAACGCGGCGGGACCCAGTACTTC. The chain couples TRBV6-5 to TRBJ2-5, with D uncertain. V shed 5 bases and J shed 7 bases, with 11 bases lying between them. Germline V CDR1 and CDR2: MNHEY, SVGAGI. The CDR3 is made up of 12 amino acids.

This clone has only a few counts. The chain combines TRBV5-6 with TRBJ1-2; 10 bases are shared with TRBD1. With V trimmed by 0 bases and J by 6 bases, 2 bases remained unmatched. CDR1 SGHDT and CDR2 YYEEEE come from the germline V gene. CDR3 length: 14 residues. The CDR3 is CASSLGTGGNGYTF. The DNA for the CDR3 is TGTGCCAGCAGCTTGGGGACAGGGGGAAATGGCTACACCTTC.

The chain couples TRBV29-1 to TRBJ2-2; D is unresolved. This CDR3 has 14 amino acids. Germline V gene lookup returns CDR1 SQVTM and CDR2 ANQGSEA. V lost 4 bases and J 1 base, leaving 10 bases between the germline ends. This CDR3 reads CSVVRSGNTGELFF. CDR3 DNA: TGCAGCGTTGTCAGGTCAGGGAACACCGGGGAGCTGTTTTTT.

This chain uses TRBV28 with TRBJ1-4; 8 positions agree with TRBD1. V gave up 6 bases and J gave up 6 bases; unmatched junction bases: 9. The CDR3 consists of 15 residues. The germline CDR1 and CDR2 sequences are MDHEN and SYDVKM. CDR3: CASRGSGTGDEKLFF. Here the CDR3 DNA reads TGTGCCAGCAGGGGTTCCGGGACAGGCGATGAAAAACTGTTTTTT.